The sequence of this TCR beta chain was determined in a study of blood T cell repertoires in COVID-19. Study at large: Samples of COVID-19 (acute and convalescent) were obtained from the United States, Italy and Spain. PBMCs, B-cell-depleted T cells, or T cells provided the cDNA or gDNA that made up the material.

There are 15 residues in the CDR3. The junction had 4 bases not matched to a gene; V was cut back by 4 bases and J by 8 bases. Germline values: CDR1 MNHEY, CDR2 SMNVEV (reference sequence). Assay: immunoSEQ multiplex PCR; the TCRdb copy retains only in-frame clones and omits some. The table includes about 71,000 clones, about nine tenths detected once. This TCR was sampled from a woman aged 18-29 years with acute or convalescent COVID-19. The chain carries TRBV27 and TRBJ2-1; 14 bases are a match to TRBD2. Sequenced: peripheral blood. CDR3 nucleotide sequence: TGTGCCAGCAGTTACGGGACTAGCGGGAGCGATGAGCAGTTCTTC. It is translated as CASSYGTSGSDEQFF.